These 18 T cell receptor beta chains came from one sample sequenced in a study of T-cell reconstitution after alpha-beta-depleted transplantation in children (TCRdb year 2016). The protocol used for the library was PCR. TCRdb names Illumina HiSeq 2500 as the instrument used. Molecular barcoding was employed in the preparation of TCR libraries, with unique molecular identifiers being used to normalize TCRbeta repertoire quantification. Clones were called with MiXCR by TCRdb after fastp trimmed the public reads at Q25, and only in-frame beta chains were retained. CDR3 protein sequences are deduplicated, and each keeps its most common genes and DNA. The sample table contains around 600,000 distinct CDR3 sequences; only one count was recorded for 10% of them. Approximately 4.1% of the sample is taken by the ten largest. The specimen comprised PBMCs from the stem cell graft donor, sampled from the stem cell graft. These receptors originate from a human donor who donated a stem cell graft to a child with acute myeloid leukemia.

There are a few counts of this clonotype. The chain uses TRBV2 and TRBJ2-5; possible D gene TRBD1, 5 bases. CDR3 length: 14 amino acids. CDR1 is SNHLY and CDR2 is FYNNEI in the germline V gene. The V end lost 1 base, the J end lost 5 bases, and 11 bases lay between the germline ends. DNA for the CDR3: TGTGCCAGCAGTGAAGGCAGACAGCGCGAGACCCAGTACTTC. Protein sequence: CASSEGRQRETQYF.

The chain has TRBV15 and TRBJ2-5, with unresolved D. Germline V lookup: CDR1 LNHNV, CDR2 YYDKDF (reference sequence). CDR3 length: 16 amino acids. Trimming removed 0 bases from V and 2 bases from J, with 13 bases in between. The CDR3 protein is CATSRDQAGVQETQYF. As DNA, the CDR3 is TGTGCCACCAGCAGAGATCAAGCCGGAGTTCAAGAGACCCAGTACTTC.

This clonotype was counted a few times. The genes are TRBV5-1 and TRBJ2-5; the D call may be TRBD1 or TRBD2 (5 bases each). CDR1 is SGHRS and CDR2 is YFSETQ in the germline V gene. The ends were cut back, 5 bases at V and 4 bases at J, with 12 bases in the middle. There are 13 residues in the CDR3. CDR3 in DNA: TGCGCCAGCAGTCGGGACCCCCGAGAGACCCAGTACTTC. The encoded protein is CASSRDPRETQYF.

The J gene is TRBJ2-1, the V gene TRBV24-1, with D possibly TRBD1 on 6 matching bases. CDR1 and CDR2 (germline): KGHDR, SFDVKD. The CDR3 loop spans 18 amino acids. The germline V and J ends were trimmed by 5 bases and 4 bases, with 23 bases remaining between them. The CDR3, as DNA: TGTGCCACCAGTGGTGAAACACAGGGAAAAATAGCATACAATGAGCAGTTCTTC. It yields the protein CATSGETQGKIAYNEQFF.

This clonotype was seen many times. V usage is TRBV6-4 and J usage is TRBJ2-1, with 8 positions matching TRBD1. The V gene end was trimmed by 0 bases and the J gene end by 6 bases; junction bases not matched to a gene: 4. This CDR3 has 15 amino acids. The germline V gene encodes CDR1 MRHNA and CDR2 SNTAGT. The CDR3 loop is CASSDSTGVGNEQFF. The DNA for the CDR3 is TGTGCCAGCAGTGACTCGACAGGGGTTGGCAATGAGCAGTTCTTC.

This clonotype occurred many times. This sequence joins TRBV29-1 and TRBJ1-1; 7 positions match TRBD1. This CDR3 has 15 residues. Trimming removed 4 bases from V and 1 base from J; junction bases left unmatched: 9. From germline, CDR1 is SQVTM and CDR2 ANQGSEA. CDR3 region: CSVAQTGWENTEAFF. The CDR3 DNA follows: TGCAGCGTTGCACAGACAGGGTGGGAGAACACTGAAGCTTTCTTT.

The CDR3 here is CSAKEPGRGNQPQHF. In DNA form, the CDR3 reads TGCAGTGCTAAAGAGCCGGGCAGGGGCAATCAGCCCCAGCATTTT. This chain links TRBV20-1 with TRBJ1-5; a possible D gene is TRBD1 (5 bases). The CDR3 is made up of 15 amino acids. The V gene lost 4 bases and the J gene lost 2 bases, with 15 bases spanning the gap. Germline V gives CDR1 DFQATT, CDR2 SNEGSKA (reference sequence).

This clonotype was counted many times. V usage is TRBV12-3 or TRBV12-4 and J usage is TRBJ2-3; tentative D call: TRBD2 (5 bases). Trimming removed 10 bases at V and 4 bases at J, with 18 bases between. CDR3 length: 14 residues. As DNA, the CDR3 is TGTGCCACAAAGGGCGACGGGGTTTCAGATACGCAGTATTTT. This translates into CATKGDGVSDTQYF.

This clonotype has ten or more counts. CDR3 in amino acids: CSAPGDYDEGAYNEQFF. The CDR3 bases are TGCAGTGCGCCCGGGGATTACGATGAAGGTGCTTACAATGAGCAGTTCTTC. The chain employs TRBV20-1 and TRBJ2-1, with D perhaps TRBD2 (5 bases). The CDR3 spans 17 residues. Germline values: CDR1 DFQATT, CDR2 SNEGSKA (reference sequence). The ends were cut back, 6 bases at V and 4 bases at J, with 25 bases in the middle.

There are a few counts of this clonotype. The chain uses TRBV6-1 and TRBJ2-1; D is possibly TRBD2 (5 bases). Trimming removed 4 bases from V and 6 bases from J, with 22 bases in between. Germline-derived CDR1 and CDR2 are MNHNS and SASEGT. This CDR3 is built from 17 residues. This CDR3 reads CASSGGLGRGGSNEQFF. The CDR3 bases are TGTGCCAGCAGTGGAGGGCTTGGGCGCGGAGGTAGCAATGAGCAGTTCTTC.

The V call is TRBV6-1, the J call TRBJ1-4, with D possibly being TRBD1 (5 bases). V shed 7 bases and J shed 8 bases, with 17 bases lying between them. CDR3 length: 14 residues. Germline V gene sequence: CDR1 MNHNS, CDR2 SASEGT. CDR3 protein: CASKKWQGNEKLFF. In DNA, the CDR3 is TGTGCCAGCAAAAAGTGGCAGGGAAACGAAAAACTGTTTTTT.

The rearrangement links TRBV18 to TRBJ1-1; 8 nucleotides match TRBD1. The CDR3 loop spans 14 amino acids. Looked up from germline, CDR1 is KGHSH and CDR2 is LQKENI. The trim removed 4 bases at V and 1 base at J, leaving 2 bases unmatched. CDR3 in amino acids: CASSQTGANTEAFF. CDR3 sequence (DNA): TGTGCCAGCTCACAGACAGGGGCGAACACTGAAGCTTTCTTT.

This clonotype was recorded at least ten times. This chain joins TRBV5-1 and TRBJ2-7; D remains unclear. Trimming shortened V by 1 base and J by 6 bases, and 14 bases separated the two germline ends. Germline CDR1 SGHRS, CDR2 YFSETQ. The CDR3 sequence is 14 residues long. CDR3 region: CASSLKATPGEQYF. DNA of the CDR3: TGCGCCAGCAGCTTGAAAGCCACCCCCGGCGAGCAGTACTTC. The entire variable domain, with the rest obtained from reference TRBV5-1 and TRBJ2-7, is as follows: KAGVTQTPRYLIKTRGQQVTLSCSPISGHRSVSWYQQTPGQGLQFLFEYFSETQRNKGNFPGRFSGRQFSNSRSEMNVSTLELGDSALYLCASSLKATPGEQYFGPGTRLTVT.

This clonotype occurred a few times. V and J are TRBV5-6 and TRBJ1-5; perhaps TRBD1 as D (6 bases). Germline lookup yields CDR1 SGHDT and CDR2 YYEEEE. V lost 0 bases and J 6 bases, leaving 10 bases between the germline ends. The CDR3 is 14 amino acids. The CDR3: CASSLARGSQPQHF. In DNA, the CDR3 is TGTGCCAGCAGCTTGGCCAGGGGCAGTCAGCCCCAGCATTTT. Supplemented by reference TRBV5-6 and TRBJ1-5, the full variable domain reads DAGVTQSPTHLIKTRGQQVTLRCSPKSGHDTVSWYQQALGQGPQFIFQYYEEEERQRGNFPDRFSGHQFPNYSSELNVNALLLGDSALYLCASSLARGSQPQHFGDGTRLSIL.

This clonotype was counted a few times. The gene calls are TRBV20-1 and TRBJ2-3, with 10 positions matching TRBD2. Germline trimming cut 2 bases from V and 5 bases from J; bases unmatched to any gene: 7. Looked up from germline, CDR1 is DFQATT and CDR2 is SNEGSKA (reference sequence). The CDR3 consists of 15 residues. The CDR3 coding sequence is TGCAGTGCTAGAAGGCTAGCGGGAGCGATAGATACGCAGTATTTT. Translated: CSARRLAGAIDTQYF.

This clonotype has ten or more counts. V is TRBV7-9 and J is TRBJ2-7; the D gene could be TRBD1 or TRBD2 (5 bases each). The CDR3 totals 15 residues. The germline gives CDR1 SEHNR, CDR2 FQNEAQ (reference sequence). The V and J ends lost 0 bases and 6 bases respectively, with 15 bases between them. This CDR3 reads CASSLATGGPGEQYF. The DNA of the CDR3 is TGTGCCAGCAGCTTAGCTACTGGGGGTCCTGGCGAGCAGTACTTC.

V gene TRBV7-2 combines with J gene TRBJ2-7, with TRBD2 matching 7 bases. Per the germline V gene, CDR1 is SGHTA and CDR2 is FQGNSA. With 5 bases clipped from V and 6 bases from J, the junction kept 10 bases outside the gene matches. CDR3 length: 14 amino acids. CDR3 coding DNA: TGTGCCAGCAGCCTAGAGTTGTTAGCGGGCGAGCAGTACTTC. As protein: CASSLELLAGEQYF.

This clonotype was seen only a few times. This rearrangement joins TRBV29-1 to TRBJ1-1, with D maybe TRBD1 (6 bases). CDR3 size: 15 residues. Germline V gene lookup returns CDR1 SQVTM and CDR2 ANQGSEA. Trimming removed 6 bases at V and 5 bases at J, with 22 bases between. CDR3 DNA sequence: TGCAGCGTCTGCCCCCACAGGGTCGGAGGGACTGAAGCTTTCTTT. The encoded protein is CSVCPHRVGGTEAFF.